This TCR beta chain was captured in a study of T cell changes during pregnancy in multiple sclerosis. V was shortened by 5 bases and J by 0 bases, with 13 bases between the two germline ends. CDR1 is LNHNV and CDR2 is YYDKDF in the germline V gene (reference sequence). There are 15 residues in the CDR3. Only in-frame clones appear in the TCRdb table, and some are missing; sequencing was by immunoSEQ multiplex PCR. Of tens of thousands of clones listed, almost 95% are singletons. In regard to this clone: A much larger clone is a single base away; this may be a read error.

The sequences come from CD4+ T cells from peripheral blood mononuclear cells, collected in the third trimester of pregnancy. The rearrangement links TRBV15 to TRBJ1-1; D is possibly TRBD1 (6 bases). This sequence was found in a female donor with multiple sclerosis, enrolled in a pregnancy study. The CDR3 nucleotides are TGTGCCACCAGCCGGGGGGGGGCCTTGAACACTGAAGCTTTCTTT. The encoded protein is CATSRGGALNTEAFF.